This T cell receptor (beta chain) appears in the sequencing data of a study of T cells after yellow fever vaccination. This clonotype has more than one count but fewer than ten. In making TCR cDNA, 5'RACE template switching added a universal primer site and UMIs to it. TCRdb independently ran MiXCR on the 5' RACE reads; one entry per CDR3 protein. The data contain 250,000 or so distinct CDR3 sequences, around 6.7% of them singletons. V was pared by 4 bases and J by 5 bases, with 10 bases of the junction left unmatched. Germline CDR1 and CDR2: SGHNT and YYREEE (reference sequence). The CDR3 totals 16 residues.

This TCR was recovered from a young man who received the YFV17D yellow fever vaccine. Sequencing was performed on CD4+ T cells sorted from PBMCs, taken on the day of the yellow fever booster vaccination. The chain uses TRBV5-4 and TRBJ2-2, with 8 positions matching TRBD2. The CDR3 region has the DNA TGTGCCAGCAGCCCCCAGACTAGCGCACAAACCGGGGAGCTGTTTTTT. Translated: CASSPQTSAQTGELFF.